This T cell receptor (beta chain) came from a study of T cell responses to AZD1222 COVID-19 vaccine. Sequenced by immunoSEQ multiplex PCR; TCRdb stores in-frame clones only, minus some. The sample records some 170,000 clones, about 90% being singletons. With respect to this clone: The same CDR3 can be traced to other DNA sequences in this sample.

The ends were cut back, 6 bases at V and 0 bases at J, with 9 bases in the middle. From germline, CDR1 is MNHEY and CDR2 SMNVEV (reference sequence). The CDR3 loop spans 14 amino acids. V gene TRBV27 combines with J gene TRBJ2-1, with a tentative D call TRBD2 (6 bases). The clonotype was recovered from an adult who received the MenACWY meningococcal vaccine as a control. Sequencing used peripheral blood, obtained 28 days after the second dose of the MenACWY control vaccine. CDR3 nucleotide sequence: TGTGCCAGCAGGGGACTTTCCTCCTACAATGAGCAGTTCTTC. Amino acids: CASRGLSSYNEQFF.